The clone carrying this T cell receptor (beta chain) was seen a few times. TCRdb re-called the 5' RACE reads with MiXCR, one entry per CDR3 protein. The top ten clones hold about 16% of a sample with around 53,000 distinct CDR3 sequences, over 12% of them seen once. These data are taken from a study of T cells of healthy individuals. The V segment lost 6 bases and the J segment 1 base; nucleotides outside the gene matches: 2. Germline V gene lookup returns CDR1 DFQATT and CDR2 SNEGSKA (reference sequence). The CDR3 consists of 13 residues. The chain joins TRBV20-1 to TRBJ2-3; 9 nucleotides line up with TRBD2. This clonotype was obtained from a human donor in good health. The CDR3 protein is CSAVAGGTDTQYF. The DNA for the CDR3 is TGCAGTGCCGTAGCGGGGGGCACAGATACGCAGTATTTT.